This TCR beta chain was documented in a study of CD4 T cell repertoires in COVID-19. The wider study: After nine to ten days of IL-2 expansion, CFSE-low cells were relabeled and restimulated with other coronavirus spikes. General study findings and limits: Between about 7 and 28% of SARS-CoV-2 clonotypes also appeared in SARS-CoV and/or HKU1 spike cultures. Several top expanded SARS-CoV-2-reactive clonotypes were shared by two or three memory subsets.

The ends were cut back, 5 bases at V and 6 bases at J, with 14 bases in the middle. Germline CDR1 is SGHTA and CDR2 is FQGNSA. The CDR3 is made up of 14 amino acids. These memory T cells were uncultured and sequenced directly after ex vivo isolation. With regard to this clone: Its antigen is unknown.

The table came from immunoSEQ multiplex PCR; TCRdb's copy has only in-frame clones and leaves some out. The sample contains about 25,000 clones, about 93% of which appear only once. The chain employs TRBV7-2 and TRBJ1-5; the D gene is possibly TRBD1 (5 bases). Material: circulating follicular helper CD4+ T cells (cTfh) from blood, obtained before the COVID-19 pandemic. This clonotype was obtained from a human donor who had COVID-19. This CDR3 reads CASSDLWGPQPQHF. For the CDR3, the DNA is TGTGCCAGCAGCGATCTTTGGGGCCCTCAGCCCCAGCATTTT.